This T cell receptor beta chain comes out of a study of CD8 T cells in ankylosing spondylitis. 5'-RACE, quantitative and with molecular barcodes, yielded the TCR beta libraries. TCRdb analysed the 5' RACE reads with MiXCR anew, one entry per CDR3 protein. The sample shows fewer than 400,000 distinct CDR3 sequences, about a fifth of them seen only once. Germline CDR1 and CDR2: SGHRS and YFSETQ. Trimming at V came to 3 bases and at J to 9 bases, leaving 9 bases not matched to a gene. CDR3 length: 16 amino acids. With respect to this clonotype: Antigen specificity is unknown.

Whole-study findings and limits: Those disease-linked clones were CD8+; they were also relatively rare in peripheral blood. What seemed typical of ankylosing spondylitis blood was a TCR beta motif built from several highly homologous variants. Certain motif variants had earlier been reported in reactive arthritis synovial fluid and blood. Disease-linked clones were reportedly significantly enriched in matched ankylosing spondylitis synovial fluid.

Sequences were obtained from blood, either unsorted or a sorted T cell fraction (not recorded which). This chain connects TRBV5-1 to TRBJ1-6; 10 bases align to TRBD1. This TCR derives from a male donor with ankylosing spondylitis. CDR3 bases: TGCGCCAGCAGCTCAGGTTGGGGACAGGGGATTTCACCCCTCCACTTT. It translates to CASSSGWGQGISPLHF.